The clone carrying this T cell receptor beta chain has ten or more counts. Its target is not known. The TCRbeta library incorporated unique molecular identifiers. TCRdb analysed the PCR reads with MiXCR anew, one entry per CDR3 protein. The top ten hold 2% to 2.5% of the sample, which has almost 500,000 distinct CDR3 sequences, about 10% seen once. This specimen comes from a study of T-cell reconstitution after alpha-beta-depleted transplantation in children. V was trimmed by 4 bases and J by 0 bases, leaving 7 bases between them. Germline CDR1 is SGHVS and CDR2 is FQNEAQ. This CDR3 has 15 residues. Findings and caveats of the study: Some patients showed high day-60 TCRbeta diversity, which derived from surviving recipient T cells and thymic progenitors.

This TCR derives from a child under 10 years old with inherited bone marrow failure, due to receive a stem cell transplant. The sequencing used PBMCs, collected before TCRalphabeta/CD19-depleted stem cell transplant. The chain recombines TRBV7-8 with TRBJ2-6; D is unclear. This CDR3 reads CASSSKLSGANVLTF. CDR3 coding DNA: TGTGCCAGCAGCTCCAAACTCTCTGGGGCCAACGTCCTGACTTTC.